The rows below give T cell receptor beta chains drawn from one sample of a study of blood T cells in healthy people across ages. TCRdb passed the 5' RACE reads through MiXCR, listing each CDR3 protein once. Of roughly 680,000 distinct CDR3 sequences listed, 40% to 65% are singletons. Sequenced input: blood. These receptors were obtained from a woman over 75 in good health. CDR3s include the opening cysteine and the closing phenylalanine or tryptophan. Each record gives: J gene, D gene, CDR3 length, V gene, clone size, CDR3 protein, CDR3 DNA. The D gene is left open where the match is weak. The size field is filled for only some rows; it gives once, few, many or a size class.

TRBJ2-2	-	15	TRBV20-1	many	CSATRVGPNTGELFF	TGCAGTGCTACCCGCGTCGGCCCGAACACCGGGGAGCTGTTTTTT
TRBJ2-3	TRBD1	14	TRBV10-1	many	CASSTGQGRDTQYF	TGCGCCAGCAGTACGGGACAGGGAAGAGATACGCAGTATTTT
TRBJ2-7	-	14	TRBV2	many	CASSEQGFRYEQYF	TGTGCCAGCAGTGAACAGGGATTTCGCTACGAGCAGTACTTC
TRBJ2-3	TRBD2	15	TRBV9	-	CVSSVELAVTDTQYF	TGTGTCAGCAGCGTAGAACTAGCGGTCACAGATACGCAGTATTTT
TRBJ2-1	TRBD2	16	TRBV7-2	-	CASSTGTSGGFNEQFF	TGTGCCAGCAGCACTGGGACTAGCGGGGGTTTTAATGAGCAGTTCTTC
TRBJ2-5	-	16	TRBV9	-	CASSVEGGLPPVTQYF	TGTGCCAGCAGCGTAGAAGGGGGACTGCCCCCGGTGACCCAGTACTTC
TRBJ2-1	-	16	TRBV4-3	-	CASSLHFGVRYNEQFF	TGCGCCAGCAGCCTCCATTTCGGAGTACGATACAATGAGCAGTTCTTC
TRBJ2-4	-	15	TRBV3-1	many	CASSQDPGKKNIQYF	TGTGCCAGCAGCCAAGATCCGGGCAAAAAAAACATTCAGTACTTC
TRBJ2-1	-	13	TRBV20-1	-	CSARVRGRTEQFF	TGCAGTGCTAGAGTTAGGGGGAGAACTGAGCAGTTCTTC
TRBJ2-2	-	17	TRBV25-1	-	CASSESLGPRDTGELFF	TGTGCCAGCAGTGAAAGTCTGGGACCTCGGGACACCGGGGAGCTGTTTTTT
TRBJ2-7	TRBD1	12	TRBV2	many	CASTGGFYEQYF	TGTGCCAGCACAGGGGGCTTTTACGAGCAGTACTTC
TRBJ1-1	-	13	TRBV6-1	-	CASSANTNTEAFF	TGTGCCAGCAGTGCGAACACTAACACTGAAGCTTTCTTT
TRBJ2-1	-	16	TRBV4-1	-	CASSQDSEGRGNEQFF	TGCGCCAGCAGCCAAGATTCGGAGGGCCGGGGCAATGAGCAGTTCTTC
TRBJ2-7	-	15	TRBV28	-	CASSLWGASGYEQYF	TGTGCCAGCAGTTTATGGGGGGCTAGTGGCTACGAGCAGTACTTC
TRBJ2-3	-	12	TRBV27	-	CASGLAADTQYF	TGTGCCAGCGGGTTAGCGGCAGATACGCAGTATTTT